One sample yielded the 21 T cell receptor beta chains listed below, sequenced in a study of T-cell memory formation after mild COVID-19. TCRdb reanalysed the 5' RACE reads using MiXCR and keeps one entry per CDR3 protein. Here the sample spans 150,000 to 200,000 distinct CDR3 sequences, approximately 15% being singletons. The sample comprised PBMCs or a T cell subset sorted from them (not recorded which). These TCRs come from an adult woman who had mild COVID-19 (a few samples of this study predate the infection). Cell type and time point are not known.

This clonotype showed up just a few times. The chain employs TRBV12-3 or TRBV12-4 and TRBJ1-2; D ambiguous. CDR3 length: 11 amino acids. V lost 2 bases and J lost 5, with 3 bases in between. The CDR3 spells CASSLWYGYTF. CDR3 sequence (DNA): TGTGCCAGCAGTTTATGGTATGGCTACACCTTC.

The chain is built from TRBV12-3 or TRBV12-4 and TRBJ2-5; possible D gene TRBD2, 5 bases. The CDR3 spans 11 residues. Trimming removed 1 base from V and 9 bases from J, with 6 bases in between. The CDR3 DNA reads TGTGCCAGCAGTTTAGGGGGAGCCCAGTACTTC. This translates into CASSLGGAQYF.

This clonotype was detected only a few times. V gene TRBV20-1 combines with J gene TRBJ1-3; D might be TRBD1 (6 bases). The CDR3 totals 17 residues. Trimming shortened V by 5 bases and J by 0 bases, and 20 bases separated the two germline ends. Germline CDR1 is DFQATT and CDR2 is SNEGSKA (reference sequence). The CDR3 DNA follows: TGCAGTGCTCACTCCTCTTCGGACAGCCTCTCTGGAAACACCATATATTTT. Translating it yields CSAHSSSDSLSGNTIYF.

This clonotype came up a few times. The V and J genes are TRBV20-1 and TRBJ1-3; no firm D call. The CDR3 consists of 14 residues. CDR1 DFQATT and CDR2 SNEGSKA come from the germline V gene (reference sequence). V was shortened by 5 bases and J by 0 bases, with 11 bases between the two germline ends. The CDR3 region is CSALSQNSGNTIYF. DNA for the CDR3: TGCAGTGCTCTTTCACAAAACTCTGGAAACACCATATATTTT.

The chain is built from TRBV2 and TRBJ2-4, with 8 positions matching TRBD2. Germline trimming cut 7 bases from V and 5 bases from J; bases unmatched to any gene: 7. Germline assignment: CDR1 SNHLY and CDR2 FYNNEI. CDR3 length: 14 residues. The CDR3 sequence: CASTRTSLENIQYF. The CDR3, as DNA: TGTGCCAGCACTAGGACTAGCCTCGAAAACATTCAGTACTTC.

Of note for this clonotype: A read error may account for a junction end that differs from germline. The chain couples TRBV7-7 to TRBJ2-7; 10 bases are shared with TRBD2. This CDR3 has 15 residues. Germline V gene sequence: CDR1 SSHAT, CDR2 FNYEAQ (reference sequence). CDR3 amino acids: CASSWQREGLGEQYF. The CDR3 DNA sequence: TGTGCTAGCAGCTGGCAGCGGGAGGGCCTCGGCGAGCAGTACTTC.

This clonotype showed up just a few times. V usage is TRBV7-7 and J usage is TRBJ2-1, with 9 bases identical to TRBD2. This CDR3 is built from 14 residues. In germline, CDR1 is SSHAT, CDR2 FNYEAQ (reference sequence). Trimming took 3 bases from V and 6 from J; bases not matched to a gene: 3. The CDR3 sequence: CASSLAGGSNEQFF. The CDR3 nucleotides read TGTGCCAGCAGCTTGGCGGGGGGGAGCAATGAGCAGTTCTTC.

The chain employs TRBV9 and TRBJ2-1; D not certain. Trimming removed 5 bases from V and 15 bases from J, with 18 bases in between. The germline V gene encodes CDR1 SGDLS and CDR2 YYNGEE. This CDR3 has 12 residues. The CDR3 here is CASRNSLGHPFF. The CDR3 DNA reads as TGTGCCAGCAGAAATAGTCTCGGGCATCCGTTCTTC.

The J gene is TRBJ2-2, the V gene TRBV7-2; D is unclear. The germline V and J ends were trimmed by 5 bases and 0 bases, with 10 bases remaining between them. CDR1 is SGHTA and CDR2 is FQGNSA in the germline V gene. CDR3 size: 15 residues. The chain's CDR3 is CASSLTLPNTGELFF. In nucleotides, the CDR3 is TGTGCCAGCAGCCTTACACTACCGAACACCGGGGAGCTGTTTTTT.

This clonotype occurred a few times. The rearrangement uses TRBV11-2 and TRBJ2-1; 8 bases line up with TRBD2. CDR3 size: 16 residues. Trimming at V came to 5 bases and at J to 0 bases, leaving 6 bases not matched to a gene. The germline gives CDR1 SGHAT, CDR2 FQNNGV. The CDR3 protein is CASSLSGTNSYNEQFF. The CDR3 nucleotides are TGTGCCAGCAGCCTTAGCGGGACAAACTCCTACAATGAGCAGTTCTTC.

The sample holds many counts of this clonotype. The rearrangement uses TRBV9 and TRBJ2-5; D gene ambiguous. Germline loops: CDR1 SGDLS, CDR2 YYNGEE. The CDR3 runs to 14 residues. Trimming cost V 4 bases and J 1 base, with 11 bases left between them. CDR3 sequence (DNA): TGTGCCAGCAGCCCCCATGTTGCCCAAGAGACCCAGTACTTC. Protein sequence: CASSPHVAQETQYF.

This clonotype was seen only a few times. The rearrangement uses TRBV12-3 or TRBV12-4 and TRBJ1-3; tentatively, D is TRBD1 (5 bases). This CDR3 region has 15 residues. V was trimmed by 1 base and J by 4 bases, leaving 11 bases between them. For the CDR3, the DNA is TGTGCCAGCAGTTTAGGGGGGTCCCTCGGAAACACCATATATTTT. Its protein is CASSLGGSLGNTIYF.

About this clonotype: This likely comes from a read error, as the CDR3 has no conserved phenylalanine or tryptophan at its end. The CDR3 is CASSERVAGEESEQFL. The CDR3, as DNA: TGTGCCAGCAGTGAGCGGGTAGCGGGAGAGGAGAGTGAGCAGTTCTTA. V gene TRBV25-1 combines with J gene TRBJ2-1, with 9 nucleotides matching TRBD2. The CDR3 contains 16 residues. Germline-derived CDR1 and CDR2 are MGHDK and SYGVNS. J gave up 9 bases and V 3 bases, and 12 bases lay outside the gene matches.

The J gene is TRBJ2-1, the V gene TRBV5-1; unclear D gene. Trimming removed 6 bases at V and 0 bases at J, with 10 bases between. This CDR3 is built from 14 residues. CDR1 is SGHRS and CDR2 is YFSETQ in the germline V gene. CDR3 DNA sequence: TGCGCCAGCATTGGCCAGAGCTCCTACAATGAGCAGTTCTTC. Translation gives CASIGQSSYNEQFF.

This clonotype was counted between two and nine times. This chain uses TRBV7-9 with TRBJ2-2; possible D gene TRBD1, 6 bases. V lost 6 bases and J 1 base, leaving 9 bases between the germline ends. This CDR3 has 14 residues. CDR1 SEHNR and CDR2 FQNEAQ come from the germline V gene (reference sequence). The CDR3 region is CASRETGNTGELFF. The CDR3 bases are TGTGCCAGCAGGGAGACAGGGAACACCGGGGAGCTGTTTTTT.

This clonotype was seen only a few times. V gene TRBV12-3 or TRBV12-4 combines with J gene TRBJ2-5; 7 positions match TRBD1. The CDR3 loop spans 16 amino acids. V was clipped by 6 bases and J by 1 base; unmatched bases: 11. Here the CDR3 reads CASSPGQARVQETQYF. The CDR3, as DNA: TGTGCCAGCAGCCCCGGACAGGCGAGGGTCCAAGAGACCCAGTACTTC.

The chain is built from TRBV7-6 and TRBJ2-7; either TRBD1 or TRBD2 may supply D (5 bases each). Germline V gene data show CDR1 as SGHVS and CDR2 as FNYEAQ. V lost 5 bases and J lost 5, with 19 bases in between. The CDR3 loop spans 15 amino acids. CDR3: CASSPDGGVGDEQYF. In DNA, the CDR3 is TGTGCCAGCAGCCCCGATGGGGGAGTAGGCGACGAGCAGTACTTC.

This clonotype came up a few times. This chain uses TRBV18 with TRBJ2-7; perhaps D is TRBD1 or TRBD2 (5 bases each). Trimming took off 2 bases at V and 6 bases at J, with 11 bases between the two ends. This CDR3 is built from 13 residues. CDR1 and CDR2 (germline): KGHSH, LQKENI. The CDR3 loop reads CASSPRGEGEQYF. CDR3 DNA sequence: TGTGCCAGCTCACCAAGGGGAGAGGGCGAGCAGTACTTC.

This clonotype came up many times. This chain connects TRBV24-1 to TRBJ2-1; 10 bases map to TRBD1. The germline gives CDR1 KGHDR, CDR2 SFDVKD. Trimming at V came to 3 bases and at J to 16 bases, leaving 5 bases not matched to a gene. The length of the CDR3 is 12 residues. The CDR3 sequence: CATSDLTGGEFF. In DNA, the CDR3 is TGTGCCACCAGTGATCTGACAGGGGGCGAATTCTTC.

This clonotype was recorded a few times. The chain has TRBV25-1 and TRBJ2-5; 10 nucleotides align to TRBD2. The germline CDR1 and CDR2 sequences are MGHDK and SYGVNS. The junction had 15 bases not matched to a gene; V was cut back by 5 bases and J by 9 bases. The CDR3 runs to 16 residues. The CDR3 DNA is TGTGCCAGCAGTTTAGGAATGGCTCTAGCGGGGGTGGCCCAGTACTTC. It translates to CASSLGMALAGVAQYF.

This rearrangement joins TRBV7-2 to TRBJ2-2; no reliable D call. Trimming took 2 bases from V and 1 from J, leaving 14 bases between them. Germline values: CDR1 SGHTA, CDR2 FQGNSA. The length of the CDR3 is 17 residues. In DNA form, the CDR3 reads TGTGCCAGCAGCTTAATGTCTGGTTTCGGGAACACCGGGGAGCTGTTTTTT. Its protein product is CASSLMSGFGNTGELFF.